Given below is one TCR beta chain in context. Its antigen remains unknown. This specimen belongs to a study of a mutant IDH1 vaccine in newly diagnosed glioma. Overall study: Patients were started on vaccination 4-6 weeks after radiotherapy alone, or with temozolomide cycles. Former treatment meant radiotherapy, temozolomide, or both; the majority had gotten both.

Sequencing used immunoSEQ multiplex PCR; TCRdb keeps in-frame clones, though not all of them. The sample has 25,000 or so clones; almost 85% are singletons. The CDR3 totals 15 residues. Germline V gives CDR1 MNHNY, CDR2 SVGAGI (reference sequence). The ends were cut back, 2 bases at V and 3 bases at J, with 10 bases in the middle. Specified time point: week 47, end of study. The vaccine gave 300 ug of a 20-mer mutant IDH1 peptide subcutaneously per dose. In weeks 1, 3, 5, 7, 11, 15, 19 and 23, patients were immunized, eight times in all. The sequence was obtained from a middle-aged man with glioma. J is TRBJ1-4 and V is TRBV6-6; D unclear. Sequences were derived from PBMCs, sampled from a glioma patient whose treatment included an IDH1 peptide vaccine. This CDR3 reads CASSYLGTSNEKLFF. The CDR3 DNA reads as TGTGCCAGCAGTTACCTCGGAACTTCTAATGAAAAACTGTTTTTT.